Here is one T cell receptor beta chain with its context. Authors' processing steps: Estimates of nucleated cell counts were drawn from the amplification of reference gene primers. TCRdb keeps only in-frame clones here, not all; method: immunoSEQ multiplex PCR. D and trimming come from the DNA, and the V and J calls and clone size come from that table. The data contain 300,000 or so clones, more than 70% of them singletons. This sample is drawn from a study of blood T cell repertoires in COVID-19. Study background: The origin of the acute and convalescent COVID-19 samples was the United States, Italy and Spain. T cells, B-cell-depleted T cells, or PBMCs supplied cDNA or gDNA.

The germline V gene encodes CDR1 MDHEN and CDR2 SYDVKM. The CDR3 spans 17 residues. The ends lost 5 bases at V and 6 bases at J; junction bases unmatched: 14. This chain links TRBV28 with TRBJ1-5; 9 bases are a match to TRBD1. This clonotype originated in a woman in her thirties who had recovered from COVID-19. Sequenced material: peripheral blood. The CDR3 region has the DNA TGTGCCAGCAGTCCGTACGCGGGACAGGGTTTCCGTCAGCCCCAGCATTTT. This gives the protein CASSPYAGQGFRQPQHF.